This is a list of T cell receptor beta chains from one sample in a study of CD8+ T cells in alopecia areata. Method: immunoSEQ multiplex PCR; TCRdb's copy keeps in-frame clones and lacks some. The profile covers roughly 92,000 clones, with more than 65% appearing a single time and 17% taken by the ten largest. This specimen was CD8+ T cells sorted from blood, taken at approximately week 45, from a patient treated with tofacitinib. The source is a human donor with alopecia areata. Each CDR3 is given with its conserved first and last residue. Each record gives: CDR3 length, V gene, D gene, J gene, clone size, CDR3 protein, CDR3 DNA. A D gene is named only where the DNA matches it firmly. For some rows the clone size is stated as once, few or many, or as a class when expanded; others skip it.

>14|TRBV5-6|NA|TRBJ2-3|NA
CASSLGGPTDTQYF
TGTGCCAGCAGCTTGGGCGGGCCCACAGATACGCAGTATTTT
>12|TRBV13|NA|TRBJ2-2|NA
CASSLPGRELFF
TGTGCCAGCAGCTTACCCGGCAGGGAGCTGTTTTTT
>16|TRBV10-3|NA|TRBJ2-1|NA
CAMSRDLRTSYNEQFF
TGTGCCATGTCCCGGGACCTTCGAACTTCCTACAATGAGCAGTTCTTC
>13|TRBV25-1|NA|TRBJ2-7|NA
CASIPGSSYEQYF
TGTGCCAGCATCCCGGGGAGCTCCTACGAGCAGTACTTC
>13|TRBV10-1|NA|TRBJ2-3|NA
CASSEHRTSPQYF
TGCGCCAGCAGTGAGCACAGGACATCGCCGCAGTATTTT
>14|TRBV7-8|NA|TRBJ1-4|once
CASSSDVRGEKLFF
TGTGCCAGCAGCTCGGACGTGAGGGGTGAAAAACTGTTTTTT
>11|TRBV29-1|TRBD1|TRBJ1-2|NA
CSASTGEGYTF
TGCAGCGCATCGACAGGGGAAGGCTACACCTTC
>12|TRBV30|NA|TRBJ1-2|NA
CAWRGPSYGYTF
TGTGCCTGGAGGGGCCCGAGCTATGGCTACACCTTC
>15|TRBV7-8|NA|TRBJ2-1|few
CASTPGLRSYNEQFF
TGTGCCAGCACCCCAGGTCTCCGCTCCTACAATGAGCAGTTCTTC
>13|TRBV27|NA|TRBJ1-2|NA
CASSLGANYGYTF
TGTGCCAGCAGTTTGGGTGCTAACTATGGCTACACCTTC
>15|TRBV25-1|NA|TRBJ2-5|NA
CASSEGDGTQETQYF
TGTGCCAGCAGTGAAGGTGATGGTACACAAGAGACCCAGTACTTC
>12|TRBV28|NA|TRBJ2-7|NA
CASGASRDEQYF
TGTGCCAGCGGGGCCTCTAGGGACGAGCAGTACTTC
>14|TRBV4-3|NA|TRBJ2-5|NA
CASSQDWVQETQYF
TGCGCCAGCAGCCAAGACTGGGTTCAAGAGACCCAGTACTTC
>16|TRBV4-1|NA|TRBJ1-1|NA
CASSHPGGQPNTAAFF
TGCGCCAGCAGCCACCCCGGGGGGCAGCCGAACACTGCAGCTTTCTTT
>14|TRBV7-9|TRBD1|TRBJ2-7|once
CASSPQGARNEQYF
TGTGCCAGCAGCCCACAGGGGGCGAGAAACGAGCAGTACTTC
>14|TRBV29-1|NA|TRBJ1-2|few
CSVEEEGASYGYTF
TGCAGCGTTGAAGAAGAGGGTGCAAGCTATGGCTACACCTTC
>15|TRBV4-3|NA|TRBJ1-1|NA
CASSPGRGANTEAFF
TGCGCCAGCAGCCCCGGGCGAGGGGCGAACACTGAAGCTTTCTTT
>13|TRBV29-1|TRBD1|TRBJ1-2|NA
CSARDRTNYGYTF
TGCAGCGCCCGGGACAGGACTAACTATGGCTACACCTTC
>16|TRBV5-1|TRBD1|TRBJ1-2|NA
CASSFLPGQGSYGYTF
TGCGCCAGCAGCTTCCTTCCGGGACAGGGGTCTTATGGCTACACCTTC
>12|TRBV11-2|NA|TRBJ2-2|NA
CASSFLTGELFF
TGTGCCAGCAGCTTTCTAACCGGGGAGCTGTTTTTT
>15|TRBV6-5|NA|TRBJ1-1|NA
CASTLRADRNTEAFF
TGTGCCAGCACCCTCAGGGCGGACCGGAACACTGAAGCTTTCTTT
>18|TRBV7-9|NA|TRBJ1-6|once
CASSFAPSRRGRNSPLHF
TGTGCCAGCAGCTTCGCTCCCAGTAGGCGGGGCAGGAATTCACCCCTCCACTTT
>13|TRBV29-1|TRBD1|TRBJ1-2|few
CSVDPGQNYGYTF
TGCAGCGTTGACCCGGGACAGAACTATGGCTACACCTTC
>16|TRBV15|TRBD1|TRBJ2-7|NA
CATSRLGTGNPYEQYF
TGTGCCACCAGCAGACTAGGGACAGGGAACCCCTACGAGCAGTACTTC
>14|TRBV4-2|TRBD2|TRBJ2-5|NA
CASSQGTSGETQYF
TGTGCCAGCAGCCAAGGGACTAGCGGAGAGACCCAGTACTTC
>16|TRBV7-2|NA|TRBJ1-5|NA
CASSLDRGVGGQPQHF
TGTGCCAGCAGCTTAGATCGGGGGGTCGGGGGTCAGCCCCAGCATTTT
>13|TRBV6-5|NA|TRBJ2-1|NA
CASSRSINNEQFF
TGTGCCAGCAGTCGATCTATTAACAATGAGCAGTTCTTC
>16|TRBV10-3|NA|TRBJ2-1|once
CAISDLGTGGGNEQFF
TGTGCCATCAGTGACCTCGGGACCGGAGGTGGCAATGAGCAGTTCTTC
>15|TRBV7-9|NA|TRBJ2-3|NA
CASSLAAGFTDTQYF
TGTGCCAGCAGCTTAGCGGCAGGCTTCACAGATACGCAGTATTTT
>15|TRBV15|NA|TRBJ1-5|NA
CATSRDLDTVGPQHF
TGTGCCACCAGCAGAGATCTGGACACGGTGGGACCCCAGCATTTT
>16|TRBV5-6|TRBD1|TRBJ2-7|NA
CASSSQHEDRGREQYF
TGTGCCAGCAGCAGCCAACACGAGGACAGGGGGCGAGAGCAGTACTTC
>15|TRBV30|TRBD1|TRBJ1-6|NA
CAWSVGTGVNSPLHF
TGTGCCTGGAGTGTAGGGACAGGGGTAAATTCACCCCTCCACTTT
>15|TRBV4-3|NA|TRBJ2-1|NA
CASSQDVSATREQFF
TGCGCCAGCAGCCAAGATGTTTCTGCAACTCGTGAGCAGTTCTTC
>21|TRBV15|TRBD1|TRBJ1-5|once
CATSDWGQGAEISIGNQPQHF
TGTGCCACCAGCGATTGGGGACAGGGGGCTGAGATATCCATAGGCAATCAGCCCCAGCATTTT
>10|TRBV29-1|NA|TRBJ2-3|NA
CSVLKDTQYF
TGCAGCGTTCTGAAGGATACGCAGTATTTT